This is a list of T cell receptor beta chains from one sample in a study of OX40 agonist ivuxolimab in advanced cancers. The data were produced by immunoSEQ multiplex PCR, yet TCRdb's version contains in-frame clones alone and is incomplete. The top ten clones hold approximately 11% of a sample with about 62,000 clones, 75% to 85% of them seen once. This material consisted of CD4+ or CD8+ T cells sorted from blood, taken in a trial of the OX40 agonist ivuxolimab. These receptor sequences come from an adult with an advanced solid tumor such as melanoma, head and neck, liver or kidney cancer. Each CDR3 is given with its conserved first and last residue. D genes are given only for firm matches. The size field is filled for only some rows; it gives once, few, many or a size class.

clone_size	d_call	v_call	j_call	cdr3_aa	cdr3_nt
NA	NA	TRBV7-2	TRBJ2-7	CASRTGGGKQYF	TGTGCCAGCAGGACGGGGGGCGGTAAGCAGTACTTC
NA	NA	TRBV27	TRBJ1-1	CASSTRQEGNTEAFF	TGTGCCAGCAGTACGCGACAGGAAGGGAACACTGAAGCTTTCTTT
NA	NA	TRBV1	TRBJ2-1	CTSSQGTSPNNEQFF	TGCACCAGCAGCCAGGGGACTAGCCCCAACAATGAGCAGTTCTTC
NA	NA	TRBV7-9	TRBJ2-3	CASSLLQSTDTQYF	TGTGCCAGCAGCTTACTTCAGAGCACAGATACGCAGTATTTT
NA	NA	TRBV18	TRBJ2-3	CASSPGDRSTDTQYF	TGTGCCAGCTCACCCGGGGACCGTAGCACAGATACGCAGTATTTT
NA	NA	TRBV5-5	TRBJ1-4	CASSFGTGGLLGEKLFF	TGTGCCAGCAGCTTCGGGACGGGAGGCCTATTAGGGGAAAAACTGTTTTTT
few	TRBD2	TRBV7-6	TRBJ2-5	CASSGTSGLSQYF	TGTGCCAGCAGCGGGACTAGCGGGCTGTCCCAGTACTTC
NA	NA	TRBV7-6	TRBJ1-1	CASSFDQSNTEAFF	TGTGCCAGCAGCTTTGACCAGTCGAACACTGAAGCTTTCTTT
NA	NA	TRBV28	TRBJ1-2	CASSLEGRILYGYTF	TGTGCCAGCAGTTTGGAGGGGCGGATACTCTATGGCTACACCTTC
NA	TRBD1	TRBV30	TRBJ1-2	CAWSIGWAGGHGYTF	TGTGCCTGGAGTATAGGATGGGCAGGGGGTCATGGCTACACCTTC
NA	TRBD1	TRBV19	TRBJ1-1	CASSRQGGVLKTEAFF	TGTGCCAGTAGTAGACAGGGAGGAGTTTTGAAGACTGAAGCTTTCTTT
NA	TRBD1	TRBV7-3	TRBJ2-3	CASSSETGSTDTQYF	TGTGCCAGCAGCTCCGAGACAGGGAGCACAGATACGCAGTATTTT
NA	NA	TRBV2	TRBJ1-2	CASKDSTFYGYTF	TGTGCCAGCAAGGACAGCACTTTCTATGGCTACACCTTC
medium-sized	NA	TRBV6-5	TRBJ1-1	CASSYGALAFF	TGTGCCAGCAGTTACGGGGCTCTGGCTTTCTTT
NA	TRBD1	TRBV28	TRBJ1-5	CASRRQGLNQPQHF	TGTGCCAGCAGGCGACAGGGCCTCAATCAGCCCCAGCATTTT
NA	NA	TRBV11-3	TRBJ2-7	CASSLEMGAEQYF	TGTGCCAGCAGCTTAGAAATGGGGGCCGAGCAGTACTTC
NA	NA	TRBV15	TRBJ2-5	CATSSGSYSQETQYF	TGTGCCACCAGCAGCGGGTCCTACTCTCAAGAGACCCAGTACTTC
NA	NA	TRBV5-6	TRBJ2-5	CASSFPGGDRKTQYF	TGTGCCAGCAGCTTCCCGGGGGGCGACCGAAAGACCCAGTACTTC
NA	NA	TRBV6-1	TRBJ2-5	CASSELVGKGQETQYF	TGTGCCAGCAGTGAACTCGTCGGGAAAGGTCAAGAGACCCAGTACTTC
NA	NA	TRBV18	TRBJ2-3	CASSLQPSGTSPEYF	TGTGCCAGCTCACTACAACCCAGTGGGACTTCGCCGGAGTATTTT